Listed below are T cell receptor beta chains from one sample, sequenced in a study of technical replicates of blood from several donors. Produced via immunoSEQ multiplex PCR; TCRdb's table is partial and in-frame only. The table lists tens of thousands of clones, around 91% of them singletons, with roughly 0.41% in the top ten. The material sequenced was T cells isolated from PBMCs. Receptors were obtained from a human donor in good health. The CDR3 runs from the conserved cysteine through the conserved F or W. The D gene is left open where the match is weak. Expanded clones get a size class; other rows say once, few or many, or leave the size out.

clone_size: NA
d_call: NA
v_call: TRBV7-8
j_call: TRBJ2-5
cdr3_nt: TGTGCCAGCAGCTTAAGGGGGATCGATGCCGGGGACTTC
cdr3_aa: CASSLRGIDAGDF

clone_size: NA
d_call: NA
v_call: TRBV27
j_call: TRBJ1-2
cdr3_nt: TGTGCCAGCTCCAACAGCATAGTTGGCTACACCTTC
cdr3_aa: CASSNSIVGYTF

clone_size: NA
d_call: NA
v_call: TRBV9
j_call: TRBJ1-1
cdr3_nt: TGTGCCAGCAGCCAGACAGGGAACACTGAAGCTTTCTTT
cdr3_aa: CASSQTGNTEAFF

clone_size: NA
d_call: NA
v_call: TRBV10-1
j_call: TRBJ2-5
cdr3_nt: NA
cdr3_aa: CASRGLREGFLETQYF

clone_size: NA
d_call: TRBD2
v_call: TRBV7-2
j_call: TRBJ2-7
cdr3_nt: TGTGCCAGCACCGCCGGGGGGGGTAGCTCCTACGAGCAGTACTTC
cdr3_aa: CASTAGGGSSYEQYF

clone_size: NA
d_call: NA
v_call: TRBV5-4
j_call: TRBJ1-4
cdr3_nt: TGTGCCAGCAGCGCTGACAGTGAAAAACTGTTTTTT
cdr3_aa: CASSADSEKLFF

clone_size: NA
d_call: TRBD1
v_call: TRBV11-2
j_call: TRBJ2-1
cdr3_nt: TGTGCCAGCAGCTACAGGGGCAATGAGCAGTTCTTC
cdr3_aa: CASSYRGNEQFF

clone_size: NA
d_call: NA
v_call: TRBV30
j_call: TRBJ2-7
cdr3_nt: TGTGCCTGGAGTAGAGGATCCGAGCAGTACTTC
cdr3_aa: CAWSRGSEQYF

clone_size: NA
d_call: NA
v_call: TRBV10-3
j_call: TRBJ1-1
cdr3_nt: TGTGCCATCAGTGAAGGGCAGGGGATTGCTTTCTTT
cdr3_aa: CAISEGQGIAFF

clone_size: NA
d_call: NA
v_call: TRBV11-3
j_call: TRBJ2-7
cdr3_nt: TGTGCCAGCAGCTTAAATTTAGAGCGGGCCTACGAGCAGTACTTC
cdr3_aa: CASSLNLERAYEQYF

clone_size: NA
d_call: TRBD2
v_call: TRBV6-5
j_call: TRBJ2-5
cdr3_nt: TGTGCCAGCAGTTACCAGGCTAGCGGCAACCAAGAGACCCAGTACTTC
cdr3_aa: CASSYQASGNQETQYF

clone_size: NA
d_call: TRBD1
v_call: TRBV7-2
j_call: TRBJ1-3
cdr3_nt: TGTGCCAGCAGCCTCAGGGGGAACACCATATATTTT
cdr3_aa: CASSLRGNTIYF

clone_size: NA
d_call: TRBD2
v_call: TRBV4-1
j_call: TRBJ2-7
cdr3_nt: TGCGCCAGCAGCCAAGGGCTAGCGGGGCCCTACGAGCAGTACTTC
cdr3_aa: CASSQGLAGPYEQYF

clone_size: NA
d_call: NA
v_call: TRBV6-1
j_call: TRBJ2-7
cdr3_nt: TGTGCCAGCAGTGAAGCATTGGAGGGATACGAGCAGTACTTC
cdr3_aa: CASSEALEGYEQYF

clone_size: once
d_call: NA
v_call: TRBV6-4
j_call: TRBJ1-2
cdr3_nt: TGTGCCAGCAGTAGGGACATAGGACCCTATGGCTACACCTTC
cdr3_aa: CASSRDIGPYGYTF

clone_size: once
d_call: NA
v_call: TRBV28
j_call: TRBJ2-1
cdr3_nt: TGTGCCAGCAGTTTATGGCAGTCCAATGAGCAGTTCTTC
cdr3_aa: CASSLWQSNEQFF

clone_size: NA
d_call: NA
v_call: TRBV27
j_call: TRBJ1-6
cdr3_nt: TGTGCCAGCAGCACAGGGAATTCACCCCTCCACTTT
cdr3_aa: CASSTGNSPLHF

clone_size: NA
d_call: TRBD1
v_call: TRBV4-1
j_call: TRBJ1-1
cdr3_nt: TGCGCCAGCAGCCAGGGACAGGGAAGCACTGAAGCTTTCTTT
cdr3_aa: CASSQGQGSTEAFF

clone_size: NA
d_call: NA
v_call: TRBV7-9
j_call: TRBJ2-1
cdr3_nt: TGTGCCAGCAGCTTAGCTTGGTGGGAGAGGAACTACAATGAGCAGTTCTTC
cdr3_aa: CASSLAWWERNYNEQFF

clone_size: few
d_call: NA
v_call: TRBV5-1
j_call: TRBJ1-1
cdr3_nt: TGCGCCAGCAGCTCGCCAGTGAACACTGAAGCTTTCTTT
cdr3_aa: CASSSPVNTEAFF

clone_size: NA
d_call: TRBD2
v_call: TRBV7-8
j_call: TRBJ2-3
cdr3_nt: TGTGCCAGCAGCGGGACTAGCGGGTTGAGCACAGATACGCAGTATTTT
cdr3_aa: CASSGTSGLSTDTQYF

clone_size: NA
d_call: NA
v_call: TRBV10-3
j_call: TRBJ1-2
cdr3_nt: TGTGCCGGACAAACGGACCCCGCGGATGGCTACACCTTC
cdr3_aa: CAGQTDPADGYTF

clone_size: few
d_call: TRBD1
v_call: TRBV30
j_call: TRBJ1-1
cdr3_nt: TGTGCCTGGAGTCTGGGACAGAGAGAAGCTTTCTTT
cdr3_aa: CAWSLGQREAFF

clone_size: once
d_call: TRBD1
v_call: TRBV29-1
j_call: TRBJ2-2
cdr3_nt: TGCAGCGTCCGACAGGGGAACACCGGGGAGCTGTTTTTT
cdr3_aa: CSVRQGNTGELFF

clone_size: NA
d_call: TRBD2
v_call: TRBV4-3
j_call: TRBJ2-3
cdr3_nt: TGCGCCAGCAGCCAAGTGGGTAGCGGGAGTACAGATACGCAGTATTTT
cdr3_aa: CASSQVGSGSTDTQYF

clone_size: NA
d_call: NA
v_call: TRBV6-5
j_call: TRBJ2-7
cdr3_nt: TGTGCCAGCCGTAGCCCCGGCGAGCAGTACTTC
cdr3_aa: CASRSPGEQYF

clone_size: NA
d_call: NA
v_call: TRBV9
j_call: TRBJ2-2
cdr3_nt: TGTGCCAGCAGCGTATATGCCAGCCGGGACACCGGGGAGCTGTTTTTT
cdr3_aa: CASSVYASRDTGELFF

clone_size: once
d_call: TRBD1
v_call: TRBV28
j_call: TRBJ2-7
cdr3_nt: TGTGCCAGCAGGTCAGGACAGGGTACCTACGAGCAGTACTTC
cdr3_aa: CASRSGQGTYEQYF

clone_size: NA
d_call: NA
v_call: TRBV5-6
j_call: TRBJ1-3
cdr3_nt: TGTGCCAGCAGCTTGTCGTTTTCAGGGATTCCATGGAACACCATATATTTT
cdr3_aa: CASSLSFSGIPWNTIYF

clone_size: NA
d_call: NA
v_call: TRBV5-1
j_call: TRBJ1-2
cdr3_nt: TGCGCCAGCAGCTTGGGACCAGGGTACGGCTATGGCTACACCTTC
cdr3_aa: CASSLGPGYGYGYTF

clone_size: NA
d_call: NA
v_call: TRBV18
j_call: TRBJ2-1
cdr3_nt: TGTGCCAGCTCACCAGGGGCGGGAAAGAATGAGCAGTTCTTC
cdr3_aa: CASSPGAGKNEQFF

clone_size: NA
d_call: NA
v_call: TRBV13
j_call: TRBJ1-1
cdr3_nt: TGTGCCAGCAGACCCAGGGCCCAGGTGAACACTGAAGCTTTCTTT
cdr3_aa: CASRPRAQVNTEAFF

clone_size: NA
d_call: NA
v_call: TRBV19
j_call: TRBJ1-4
cdr3_nt: TGTGCCAGTAGTATTGGGGGGGGGAGCTTCGGTGAAAAACTGTTTTTT
cdr3_aa: CASSIGGGSFGEKLFF

clone_size: NA
d_call: NA
v_call: TRBV11-2
j_call: TRBJ2-7
cdr3_nt: TGTGCCAGCAGCTTCGGGGACAACTACGAGCAGTACTTC
cdr3_aa: CASSFGDNYEQYF

clone_size: NA
d_call: TRBD1
v_call: TRBV27
j_call: TRBJ1-5
cdr3_nt: TGTGCCAGCAGTTTTGTAGGACAGGGTCAGCCCCAGCATTTT
cdr3_aa: CASSFVGQGQPQHF

clone_size: NA
d_call: TRBD1
v_call: TRBV4-1
j_call: TRBJ2-7
cdr3_nt: TGCGCCAGCAGCCGGACAGGGGGAAACGAGCAGTACTTC
cdr3_aa: CASSRTGGNEQYF

clone_size: NA
d_call: TRBD2
v_call: TRBV5-6
j_call: TRBJ2-7
cdr3_nt: TGTGCCAGCAGCTCCGCGACTAGCGGTCGGTGGGGGCAGTACTTC
cdr3_aa: CASSSATSGRWGQYF

clone_size: NA
d_call: NA
v_call: TRBV6-5
j_call: TRBJ2-7
cdr3_nt: TGTGCCAGCAGCTACAGGGAGAGCTCCTACGAGCAGTACTTC
cdr3_aa: CASSYRESSYEQYF

clone_size: NA
d_call: TRBD2
v_call: TRBV27
j_call: TRBJ2-7
cdr3_nt: TGTGCCAGCAGTTTATCCGGACTAGCGGGAGCAATGGTGTACGAGCAGTACTTC
cdr3_aa: CASSLSGLAGAMVYEQYF

clone_size: NA
d_call: NA
v_call: TRBV6-5
j_call: TRBJ2-6
cdr3_nt: TGTGCCAGCAGTTATAGCTTTACCTCTGGGGCCAACGTCCTGACTTTC
cdr3_aa: CASSYSFTSGANVLTF

clone_size: NA
d_call: TRBD1
v_call: TRBV4-1
j_call: TRBJ1-2
cdr3_nt: TGCGCCAGCAGCCCGGGACAGCTTATTAACTATGGCTACACCTTC
cdr3_aa: CASSPGQLINYGYTF

clone_size: NA
d_call: TRBD1
v_call: TRBV6-1
j_call: TRBJ1-2
cdr3_nt: TGTGCCAGCAAACTATGGACAGGGACCTATGGCTACACCTTC
cdr3_aa: CASKLWTGTYGYTF

clone_size: NA
d_call: NA
v_call: TRBV15
j_call: TRBJ2-6
cdr3_nt: TGTGCCACCCTAGACAGGTCCACTGACTCTGGGGCCAACGTCCTGACTTTC
cdr3_aa: CATLDRSTDSGANVLTF

clone_size: NA
d_call: TRBD2
v_call: TRBV19
j_call: TRBJ2-5
cdr3_nt: TGTGCCAGTAGTATGAGCGGGAGGGCGGAGACCCAGTACTTC
cdr3_aa: CASSMSGRAETQYF

clone_size: NA
d_call: NA
v_call: TRBV19
j_call: TRBJ1-5
cdr3_nt: TGTGCCAGTAGTCGCGGGCCAGCTAATCAGCCCCAGCATTTT
cdr3_aa: CASSRGPANQPQHF

clone_size: once
d_call: TRBD2
v_call: TRBV6-6
j_call: TRBJ2-2
cdr3_nt: TGTGCCGCAAGGGTATTAGCGGGTATCAGCACCGGGGAGCTGTTTTTT
cdr3_aa: CAARVLAGISTGELFF

clone_size: few
d_call: TRBD2
v_call: TRBV4-1
j_call: TRBJ2-5
cdr3_nt: TGCGCCAGCAGCCAAGCAACAGCGGGAGCGCTAGAGACCCAGTACTTC
cdr3_aa: CASSQATAGALETQYF

clone_size: NA
d_call: NA
v_call: TRBV6-1
j_call: TRBJ2-7
cdr3_nt: TGTGCCAGCAGCGCCGGGGTTCAGTACGAGCAGTACTTC
cdr3_aa: CASSAGVQYEQYF

clone_size: NA
d_call: NA
v_call: TRBV6-5
j_call: TRBJ1-2
cdr3_nt: TGTGCCAGCAGTTATACCGCCAGGGATGGCTACACCTTC
cdr3_aa: CASSYTARDGYTF

clone_size: NA
d_call: NA
v_call: TRBV6-5
j_call: TRBJ2-3
cdr3_nt: TGTGCCAGCAGCCCCCTTACGGGAGTAAGAGATACGCAGTATTTT
cdr3_aa: CASSPLTGVRDTQYF